What follows describes a single T cell receptor (beta chain). The sample holds other DNA sequences that translate to the same CDR3. The record originates from a study of blood T cell repertoires in COVID-19. Study-wide context: Both acute and convalescent COVID-19 samples were obtained from the United States, Italy and Spain.

CDR1 is SGDLS and CDR2 is YYNGEE in the germline V gene. There are 12 residues in the CDR3. The V gene lost 4 bases and the J gene lost 3 bases, with 6 bases spanning the gap. Sequencing was performed with immunoSEQ multiplex PCR; in TCRdb, only in-frame clones are kept and a portion is missing. The sample has 110,000 to 150,000 clones, 90% seen once; the top ten hold roughly 9.6%. This chain joins TRBV9 and TRBJ2-3; no clear D. The receptor comes from a woman older than 75 with acute or convalescent COVID-19. Input material: peripheral blood. The CDR3 DNA reads TGTGCCAGCAGCCGAGTTACAGATACGCAGTATTTT. Translated, it gives CASSRVTDTQYF.